This TCR beta chain derives from a study of CD8+CD57+ T cells in acquired aplastic anemia. Study summary: DNA recovered from sorted CD4+ and CD8+ cells had a mean of about 3.5 ug. Where healthy donors were concerned, CD4+ cells averaged around 9.9 million reads. The study's findings and limits: Patients and controls turned out to have some 30 CD8+ CDR3 sequences in common.

The study profiled TCR beta VDJ and CDR3 using genomic DNA as template. TCRdb used MiXCR to reprocess the reads, holding one entry per CDR3 protein. The sample holds some 130,000 distinct CDR3 sequences, around 50% seen once. With respect to this clonotype: Antigen: not known.

The CDR3 extends over 13 amino acids. V lost 0 bases to trimming and J lost 7 bases, with 7 bases between them. Germline CDR1 is DFQATT and CDR2 is SNEGSKA (reference sequence). The gene calls are TRBV20-1 and TRBJ1-6; D ambiguous. The sequence derives from a human donor in good health, serving as a control. Sample: sorted CD4+, CD8+, or CD8+CD57+ T cells (not recorded which) from PBMCs. CDR3 residues: CSARDGGNSPLHF. The CDR3 nucleotides read TGCAGTGCTAGAGATGGCGGCAATTCACCCCTCCACTTT.